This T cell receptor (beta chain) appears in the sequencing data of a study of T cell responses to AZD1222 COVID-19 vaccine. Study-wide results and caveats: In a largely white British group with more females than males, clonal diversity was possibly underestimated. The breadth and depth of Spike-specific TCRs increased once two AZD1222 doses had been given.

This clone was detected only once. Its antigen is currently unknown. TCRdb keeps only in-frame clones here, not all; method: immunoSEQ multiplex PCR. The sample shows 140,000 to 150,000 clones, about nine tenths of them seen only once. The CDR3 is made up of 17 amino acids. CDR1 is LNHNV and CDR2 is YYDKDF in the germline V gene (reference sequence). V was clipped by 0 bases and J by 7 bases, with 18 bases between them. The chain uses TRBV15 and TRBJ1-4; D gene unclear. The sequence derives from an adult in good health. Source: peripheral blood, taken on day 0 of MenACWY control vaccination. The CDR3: CATSRDTYSSTSEKLFF. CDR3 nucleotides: TGTGCCACCAGCAGAGACACATACAGTTCTACAAGTGAAAAACTGTTTTTT.